This record looks at one T cell receptor (beta chain) sequence and its context. These data originate in a study of blood T cell repertoires in COVID-19. The wider study: The United States, Italy and Spain supplied acute and convalescent COVID-19 samples. From T cells, B-cell-depleted T cells, or PBMCs came the material, which was cDNA or gDNA.

Original processing methods: The authors estimated nucleated cell counts from reference gene primer amplification. Libraries were prepared by immunoSEQ multiplex PCR; TCRdb keeps only in-frame clonotypes and omits some of them. That table gives V, J and clone size, and the DNA gave D and trimming. The top ten hold over 0.55% of the sample, which has around 250,000 clones, 88% seen once. Germline V lookup: CDR1 GTSNPN, CDR2 SVGIG (reference sequence). V gave up 4 bases and J gave up 4 bases; unmatched junction bases: 6. The CDR3 runs 13 residues. Sequencing was carried out using peripheral blood. The rearrangement links TRBV30 to TRBJ1-2; 7 bases are a match to TRBD1. This TCR was sampled from a human donor in a cohort sampled during active COVID-19. The CDR3 is CAWKQGGLYGYTF. CDR3 coding DNA: TGTGCCTGGAAGCAGGGGGGACTCTATGGCTACACCTTC.